This T cell receptor beta chain was captured by sequencing in a study of shared clonotypes between healthy human individuals. This was a deep-level run. This table comes from immunoSEQ multiplex PCR, and its TCRdb copy is limited to in-frame clones, with some not included. This sample has hundreds of thousands of clones, with about 74% found just once. This CDR3 contains 13 residues. The V and J ends lost 2 bases and 3 bases respectively, with 7 bases between them. Germline assignment: CDR1 SGHAT and CDR2 FQNNGV. Adult Caucasians living in Nashville, Tennessee made up all of the donors. The receptor comes from a woman in her 30s in good health. This chain uses TRBV11-2 with TRBJ1-1; weak D call: TRBD1 (6 bases). Sequenced: memory CD4+ T cells sorted from blood. Subset specified: CD45RA-negative fraction. CDR3 nucleotide sequence: TGTGCCAGCAGCTTAAGGGGGGACACTGAAGCTTTCTTT. It encodes CASSLRGDTEAFF.